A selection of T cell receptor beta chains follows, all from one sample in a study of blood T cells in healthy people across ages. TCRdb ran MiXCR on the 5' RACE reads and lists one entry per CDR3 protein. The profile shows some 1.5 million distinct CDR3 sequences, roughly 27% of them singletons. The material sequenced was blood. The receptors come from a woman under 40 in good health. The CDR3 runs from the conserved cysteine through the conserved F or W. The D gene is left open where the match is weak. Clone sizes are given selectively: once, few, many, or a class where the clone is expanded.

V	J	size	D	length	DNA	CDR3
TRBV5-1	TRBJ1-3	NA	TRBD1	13	TGCGCCAGCAGCTGGGACAGGGCGGACACCATATATTTT	CASSWDRADTIYF
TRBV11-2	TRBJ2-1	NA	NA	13	TGTGCCAGCAGCAATTTCGAACCTTTTGAGCAGTTCTTC	CASSNFEPFEQFF
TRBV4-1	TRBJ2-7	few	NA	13	TGCGCCAGCAGCCAAGGAGCTGTATACGAGCAGTACTTC	CASSQGAVYEQYF
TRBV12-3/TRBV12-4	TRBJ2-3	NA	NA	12	TGTGCCAGCAGTTACCCCTCAAATACGCAGTATTTT	CASSYPSNTQYF
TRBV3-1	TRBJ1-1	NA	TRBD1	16	TGTGCCAGCAGCCTCCAGGACAGGGGAAGGGGCACTGAAGCTTTCTTT	CASSLQDRGRGTEAFF
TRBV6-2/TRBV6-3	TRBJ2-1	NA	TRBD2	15	TGTGCCAGCAGTCCTAGCGGGGGGGATTCGAATGAGCAGTTCTTC	CASSPSGGDSNEQFF
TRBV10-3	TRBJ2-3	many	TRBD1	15	TGTGCCATCAGTGAGGCGCCAGGGGGAACGGATACGCAGTATTTT	CAISEAPGGTDTQYF
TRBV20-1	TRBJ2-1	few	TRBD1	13	TGCAGTGCTAGGAGGGGACAGTACAATGAGCAGTTCTTC	CSARRGQYNEQFF
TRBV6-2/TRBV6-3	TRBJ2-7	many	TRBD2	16	TGTGCCAGCAGGGACCTGGGACTAGCGCGAAACTACGAGCAGTACTTC	CASRDLGLARNYEQYF
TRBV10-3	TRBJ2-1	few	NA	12	TGTGCCATCAGTGCCCCACTAGTCGGGCAGTTCTTC	CAISAPLVGQFF
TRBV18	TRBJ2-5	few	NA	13	TGTGCCAGCTCACCGAGTACTCCAGAGACCCAGTACTTC	CASSPSTPETQYF
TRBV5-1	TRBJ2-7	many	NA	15	TGCGCCAGCACCGCCGGGACCTCGGCCGGATACGAGCAGTACTTC	CASTAGTSAGYEQYF
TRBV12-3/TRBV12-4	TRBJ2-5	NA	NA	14	TGTGCCAGCAGTTTAGTATGGCCCCAAGAGACCCAGTACTTC	CASSLVWPQETQYF
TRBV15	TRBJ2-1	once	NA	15	TGTGCCACCAGGTCACAGCAGAGTTGGGACAATGAGCAGTTCTTC	CATRSQQSWDNEQFF
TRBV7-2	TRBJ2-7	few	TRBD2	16	TGTGCCAGCAGCCAATTCGGGACTAGCGGTGCCTACGAGCAGTACTTC	CASSQFGTSGAYEQYF
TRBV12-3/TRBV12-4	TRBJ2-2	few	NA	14	TGTGCCAGCAGACAGGGCACGGACACCGGGGAGCTGTTTTTT	CASRQGTDTGELFF
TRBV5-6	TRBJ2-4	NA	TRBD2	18	TGTGCCAGCAGCCAGCTAACCGTCGGGGGGGATGTCAAAAACATTCAGTACTTC	CASSQLTVGGDVKNIQYF
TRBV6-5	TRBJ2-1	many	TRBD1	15	TGTGCCAGCAGTTACGGGACAGGGAGCTACAATGAGCAGTTCTTC	CASSYGTGSYNEQFF
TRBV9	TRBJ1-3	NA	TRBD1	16	TGTGCCAGCAGCGCCGGACAGGGAGGTTTTTTGCGGGCCATATATTTT	CASSAGQGGFLRAIYF
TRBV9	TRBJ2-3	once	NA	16	TGTGCCAGCAGCGTAGAATCCGGGTCCAGCACAGATACGCAGTATTTT	CASSVESGSSTDTQYF
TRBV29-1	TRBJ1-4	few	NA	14	TGCAGCGCCACACACGCGGTCGGAAAGGAAAAACTGTTTTTT	CSATHAVGKEKLFF
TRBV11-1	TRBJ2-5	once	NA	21	TGTGCCAGCAGCTTAGCACCCGTAATTTCGTCTAGCCGGGGGGCCCACAATGAGCAGTACTTC	CASSLAPVISSSRGAHNEQYF
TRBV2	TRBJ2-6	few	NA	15	TGTGCCAGCAGTGGGGCCCTCCCCGGGGCCAACGTCCTGACTTTC	CASSGALPGANVLTF
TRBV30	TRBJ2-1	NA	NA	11	TGTGCCTGGAGTGATGAAGAGACCCAGTTCTTC	CAWSDEETQFF
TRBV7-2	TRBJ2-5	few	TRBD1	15	TGTGCCAGCAGCTGGACAGGGGGCGAAAGAGGGACCCAGTACTTC	CASSWTGGERGTQYF
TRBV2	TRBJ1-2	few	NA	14	TGTGCCAGCAGTGACCCTAGGCGGGGGAATGGCTACACCTTC	CASSDPRRGNGYTF
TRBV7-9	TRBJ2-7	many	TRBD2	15	TGTGCCAGCAGCTTAGCGGGGACTAGCAACCACGAGCAGTACTTC	CASSLAGTSNHEQYF
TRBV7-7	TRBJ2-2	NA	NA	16	TGTGCCAGCAGCAAAATAGGTAGGGCGAACACCGGGGAGCTGTTTTTT	CASSKIGRANTGELFF
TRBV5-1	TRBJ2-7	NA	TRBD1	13	TGCGCCAGCCGGACAGGGAACGGGTACGAGCAGTACTTC	CASRTGNGYEQYF
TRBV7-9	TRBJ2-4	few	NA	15	TGTGCCAGCAGCTTTGCGGACACGGCCAAAAACATTCAGTACTTC	CASSFADTAKNIQYF
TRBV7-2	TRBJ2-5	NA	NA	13	TGTGCCAGCAGCTGGAACGGAGACTACGGGCAGTACTTC	CASSWNGDYGQYF
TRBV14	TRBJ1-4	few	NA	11	TGTGCCAGCAGCCAGTGGGGAAAACTGTTTTTT	CASSQWGKLFF
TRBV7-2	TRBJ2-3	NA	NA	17	TGTGCCAGCAGCTTACAACCACAGCTTGCGAGCACAGATACGCAGTATTTT	CASSLQPQLASTDTQYF